Sequencing of this T cell receptor (beta chain) was carried out in a study of regulatory T cells in long-lasting Graves disease. The time point denotes: newly diagnosed GD, antithyroid drugs for less than 3 months. Extracted RNA from PBMCs served as the source of the TCR library. This clonotype was seen a few times. The germline V gene has CDR1 SEHNR and CDR2 FQNEAQ (reference sequence). V was cut by 5 bases and J by 0 bases, with 20 bases left in between. The CDR3 spans 17 residues. Arm-PCR with iRepertoire HTBI primers amplified the CDR3 regions for these TCR beta libraries. TCRdb analysed the multiplex PCR reads with MiXCR anew, one entry per CDR3 protein. Of roughly 500,000 distinct CDR3 sequences in the sample, approximately 13% were seen once. This sample also appeared in a second study, on T cells in Graves' hyperthyroidism and ophthalmopathy.

This TCR came from a man aged 25 to 45 with Graves disease. This rearrangement joins TRBV7-9 to TRBJ2-7; D is undetermined. Sequencing was performed on peripheral blood mononuclear cells (PBMCs), taken at new diagnosis, from a patient treated with antithyroid drugs. The CDR3: CASSADLTQKPSYEQYF. CDR3 nucleotide sequence: TGTGCCAGCAGCGCAGATTTAACACAGAAGCCCTCCTACGAGCAGTACTTC.